This TCR beta chain was profiled in a study of cytomegalovirus exposure and HLA in healthy donors. Primers: 60 Vbeta forward and 13 Jbeta reverse. The assay was immunoSEQ multiplex PCR, and TCRdb's table has in-frame clones only and misses some. Here the sample spans approximately 160,000 clones, more than 65% being singletons. There were likely unrecorded immune exposures, though donors were nominally healthy when sampled. Sequences were obtained from PBMCs. The sequence was collected from a woman aged 40 to 49 in good health and CMV-seropositive.

The CDR3, as DNA: TGTGCCAGCAGCCAACTGAACGAGCAGTACTTC. This encodes CASSQLNEQYF. This chain connects TRBV2 to TRBJ2-7, with no clear D. This CDR3 is 11 amino acids long. Germline V gives CDR1 SNHLY, CDR2 FYNNEI. V gave up 6 bases and J gave up 5 bases, with 8 bases separating them.